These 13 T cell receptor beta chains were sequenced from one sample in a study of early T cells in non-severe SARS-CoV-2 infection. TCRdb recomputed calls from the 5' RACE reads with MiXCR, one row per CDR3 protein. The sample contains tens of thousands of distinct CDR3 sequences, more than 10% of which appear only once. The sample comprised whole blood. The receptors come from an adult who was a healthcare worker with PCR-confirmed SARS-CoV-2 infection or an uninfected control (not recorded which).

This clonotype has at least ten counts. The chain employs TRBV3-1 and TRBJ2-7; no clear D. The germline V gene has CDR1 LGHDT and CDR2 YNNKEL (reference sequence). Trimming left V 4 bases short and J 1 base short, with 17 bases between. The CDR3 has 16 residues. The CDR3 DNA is TGTGCCAGCAGCCCAGATCTCCAGGCTATATCCTACGAGCAGTACTTC. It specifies CASSPDLQAISYEQYF.

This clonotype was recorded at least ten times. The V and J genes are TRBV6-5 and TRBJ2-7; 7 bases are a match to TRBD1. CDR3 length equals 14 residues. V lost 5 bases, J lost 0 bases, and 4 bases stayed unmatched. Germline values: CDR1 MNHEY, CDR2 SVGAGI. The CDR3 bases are TGTGCCAGCAGTAAGACAGGGAACTCCTACGAGCAGTACTTC. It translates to CASSKTGNSYEQYF.

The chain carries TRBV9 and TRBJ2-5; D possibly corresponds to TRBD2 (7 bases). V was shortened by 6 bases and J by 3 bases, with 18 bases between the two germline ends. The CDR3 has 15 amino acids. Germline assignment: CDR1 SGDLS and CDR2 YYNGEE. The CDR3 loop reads CASTYGGGPKETQYF. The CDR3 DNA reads TGTGCCAGCACCTATGGCGGGGGCCCAAAAGAGACCCAGTACTTC.

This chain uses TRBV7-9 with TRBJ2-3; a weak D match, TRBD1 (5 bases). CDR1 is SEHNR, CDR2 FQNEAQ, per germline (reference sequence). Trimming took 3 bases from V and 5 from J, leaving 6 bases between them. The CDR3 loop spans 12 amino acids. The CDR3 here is CASSFRGDTQYF. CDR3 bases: TGTGCCAGCAGCTTTAGGGGAGATACGCAGTATTTT.

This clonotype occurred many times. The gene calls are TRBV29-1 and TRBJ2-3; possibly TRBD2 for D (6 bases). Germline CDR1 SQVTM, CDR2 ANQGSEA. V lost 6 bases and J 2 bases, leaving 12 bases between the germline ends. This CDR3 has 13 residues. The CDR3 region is CSVGGLYTDTQYF. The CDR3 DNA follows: TGCAGCGTCGGGGGACTCTACACAGATACGCAGTATTTT.

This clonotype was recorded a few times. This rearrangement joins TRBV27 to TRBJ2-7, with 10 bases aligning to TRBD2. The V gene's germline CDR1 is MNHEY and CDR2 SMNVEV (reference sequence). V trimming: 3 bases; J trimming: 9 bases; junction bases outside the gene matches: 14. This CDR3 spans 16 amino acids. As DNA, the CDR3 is TGTGCCAGCAGTTTGAATGGGGCCACTAGCGGGAAGGGGCAGTACTTC. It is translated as CASSLNGATSGKGQYF.

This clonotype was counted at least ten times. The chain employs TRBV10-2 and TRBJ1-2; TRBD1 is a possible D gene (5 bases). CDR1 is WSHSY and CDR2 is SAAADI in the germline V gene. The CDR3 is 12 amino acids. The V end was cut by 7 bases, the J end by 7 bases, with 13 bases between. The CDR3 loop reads CASIKGGGGYTF. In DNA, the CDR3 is TGCGCCAGCATCAAAGGCGGGGGTGGCTACACCTTC.

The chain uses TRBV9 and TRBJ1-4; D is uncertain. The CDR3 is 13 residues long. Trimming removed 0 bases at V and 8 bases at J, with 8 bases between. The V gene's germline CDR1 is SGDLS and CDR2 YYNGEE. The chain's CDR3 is CASSVVTGEKLFF. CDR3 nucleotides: TGTGCCAGCAGCGTAGTAACGGGGGAAAAACTGTTTTTT.

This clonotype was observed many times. The CDR3 region has the DNA TGTGCCAGCAGCTTAGCCCCTAGCGGGGGGGGTACGCAGTATTTT. Protein sequence: CASSLAPSGGGTQYF. The chain combines TRBV7-2 with TRBJ2-3; TRBD2 matches at 12 bases. Germline-derived CDR1 and CDR2 are SGHTA and FQGNSA. CDR3 length: 15 amino acids. Germline trimming cut 0 bases from V and 8 bases from J; bases unmatched to any gene: 3.

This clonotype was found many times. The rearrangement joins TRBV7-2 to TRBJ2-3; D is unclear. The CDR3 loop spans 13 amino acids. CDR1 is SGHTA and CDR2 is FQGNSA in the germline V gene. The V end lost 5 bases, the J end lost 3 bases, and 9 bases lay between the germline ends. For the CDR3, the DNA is TGTGCCAGCAGCCCAAGACTGACAGATACGCAGTATTTT. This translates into CASSPRLTDTQYF.

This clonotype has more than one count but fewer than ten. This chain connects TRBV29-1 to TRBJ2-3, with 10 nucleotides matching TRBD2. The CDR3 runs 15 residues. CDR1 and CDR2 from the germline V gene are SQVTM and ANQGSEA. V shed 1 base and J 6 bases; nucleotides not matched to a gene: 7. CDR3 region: CSVEVAGGRGDTQYF. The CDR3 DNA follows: TGCAGCGTTGAAGTAGCGGGAGGTCGGGGGGATACGCAGTATTTT.

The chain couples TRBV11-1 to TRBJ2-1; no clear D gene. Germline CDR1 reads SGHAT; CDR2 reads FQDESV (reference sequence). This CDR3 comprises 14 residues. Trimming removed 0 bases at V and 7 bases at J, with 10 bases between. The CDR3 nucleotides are TGTGCCAGCAGCTTAGCGGTGGTTGGGAATGAGCAGTTCTTC. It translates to CASSLAVVGNEQFF.

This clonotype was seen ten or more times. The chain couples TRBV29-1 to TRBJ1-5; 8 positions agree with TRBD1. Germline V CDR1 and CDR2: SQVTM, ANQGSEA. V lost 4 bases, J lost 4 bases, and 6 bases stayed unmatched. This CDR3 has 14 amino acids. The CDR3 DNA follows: TGCAGCGTTGCGACAGGGGCAACGAATCAGCCCCAGCATTTT. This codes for CSVATGATNQPQHF. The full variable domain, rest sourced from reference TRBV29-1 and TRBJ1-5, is SAVISQKPSRDICQRGTSLTIQCQVDSQVTMMFWYRQQPGQSLTLIATANQGSEATYESGFVIDKFPISRPNLTFSTLTVSNMSPEDSSIYLCSVATGATNQPQHFGDGTRLSIL.